The entry below describes one T cell receptor beta chain. V was trimmed by 6 bases and J by 6 bases, leaving 20 bases between them. The length of the CDR3 is 15 residues. In germline, CDR1 is LNHDA, CDR2 SQIVND (reference sequence). Sequencing was performed with immunoSEQ multiplex PCR; in TCRdb, only in-frame clones are kept and a portion is missing. Of some 130,000 clones in the sample, 92% were seen once. The data belong to a study of T cell responses to AZD1222 COVID-19 vaccine. The source material was peripheral blood, sampled on day 0 of AZD1222 vaccination. This receptor was taken from an adult in good health. The rearrangement uses TRBV19 and TRBJ1-1; perhaps TRBD1 as D (6 bases). The CDR3 nucleotides read TGTGCCAGTAGAGTGGGGGCCACACCTAGCGCTGAAGCTTTCTTT. Translation: CASRVGATPSAEAFF.